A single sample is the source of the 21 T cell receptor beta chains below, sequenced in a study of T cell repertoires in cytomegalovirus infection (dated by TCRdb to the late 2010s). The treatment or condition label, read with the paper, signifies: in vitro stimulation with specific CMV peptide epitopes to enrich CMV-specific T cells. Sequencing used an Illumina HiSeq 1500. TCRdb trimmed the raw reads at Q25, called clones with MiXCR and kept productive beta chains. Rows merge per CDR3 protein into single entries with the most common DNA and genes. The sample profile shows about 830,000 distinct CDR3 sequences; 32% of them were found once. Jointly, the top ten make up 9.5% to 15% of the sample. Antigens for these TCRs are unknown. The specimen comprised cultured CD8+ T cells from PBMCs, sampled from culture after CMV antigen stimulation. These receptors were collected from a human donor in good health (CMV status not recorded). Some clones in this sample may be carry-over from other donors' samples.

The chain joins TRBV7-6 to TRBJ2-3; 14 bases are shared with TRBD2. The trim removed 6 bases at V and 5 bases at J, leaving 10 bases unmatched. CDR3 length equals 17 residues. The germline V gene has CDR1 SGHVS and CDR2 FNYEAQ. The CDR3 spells CASRRRLAGGQRDTQYF. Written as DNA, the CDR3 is TGTGCCAGCAGGCGAAGACTAGCGGGGGGGCAAAGAGATACGCAGTATTTT.

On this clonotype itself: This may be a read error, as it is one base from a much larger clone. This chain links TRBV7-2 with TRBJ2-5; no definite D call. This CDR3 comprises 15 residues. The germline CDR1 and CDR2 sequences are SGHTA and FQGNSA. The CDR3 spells CVSSTLDVYQETQYF. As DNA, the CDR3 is TGTGTCAGCAGCACTCTCGATGTGTACCAAGAGACCCAGTACTTC.

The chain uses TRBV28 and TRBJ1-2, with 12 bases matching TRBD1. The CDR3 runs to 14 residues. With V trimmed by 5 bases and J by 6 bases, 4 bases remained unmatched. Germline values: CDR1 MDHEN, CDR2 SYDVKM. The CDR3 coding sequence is TGTGCCAGCAGTCCGGGACAGGGGGCGGATGGCTACACCTTC. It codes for CASSPGQGADGYTF.

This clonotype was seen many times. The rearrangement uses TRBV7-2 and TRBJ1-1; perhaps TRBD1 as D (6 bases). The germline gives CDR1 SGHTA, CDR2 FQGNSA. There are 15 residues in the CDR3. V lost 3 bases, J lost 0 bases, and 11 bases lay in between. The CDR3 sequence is CASSLSGAVNTEAFF. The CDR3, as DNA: TGTGCCAGCAGCTTGTCGGGGGCCGTGAACACTGAAGCTTTCTTT.

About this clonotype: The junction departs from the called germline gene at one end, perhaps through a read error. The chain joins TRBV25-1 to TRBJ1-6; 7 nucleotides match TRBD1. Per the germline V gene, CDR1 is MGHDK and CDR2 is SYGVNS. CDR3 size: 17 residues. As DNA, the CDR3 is TGTGTCAGCAGTGAATCCGACTGGACAGGAGACAATTCATCCCTCCACTTT. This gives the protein CVSSESDWTGDNSSLHF.

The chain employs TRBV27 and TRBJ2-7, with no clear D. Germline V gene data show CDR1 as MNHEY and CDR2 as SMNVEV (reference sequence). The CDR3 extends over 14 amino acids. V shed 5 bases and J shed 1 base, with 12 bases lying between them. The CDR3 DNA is TGTGCCAGCAGTCGAAGGACGGTTTCCTACGAGCAGTACTTC. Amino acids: CASSRRTVSYEQYF.

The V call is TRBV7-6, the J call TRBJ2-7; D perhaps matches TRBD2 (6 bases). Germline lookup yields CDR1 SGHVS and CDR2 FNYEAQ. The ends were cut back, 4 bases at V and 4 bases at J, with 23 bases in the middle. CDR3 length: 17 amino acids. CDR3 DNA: TGTGCCAGCAGCTCTGCCCCTACCGGGACTGTAGGATACGAGCAGTACTTC. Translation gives CASSSAPTGTVGYEQYF.

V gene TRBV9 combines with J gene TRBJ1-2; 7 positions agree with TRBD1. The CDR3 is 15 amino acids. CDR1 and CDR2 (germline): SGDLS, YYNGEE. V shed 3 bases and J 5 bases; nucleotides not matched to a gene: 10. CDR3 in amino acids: CASSGDRERYYGYTF. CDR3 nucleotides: TGTGCCAGCAGCGGAGACAGGGAGAGATATTATGGCTACACCTTC.

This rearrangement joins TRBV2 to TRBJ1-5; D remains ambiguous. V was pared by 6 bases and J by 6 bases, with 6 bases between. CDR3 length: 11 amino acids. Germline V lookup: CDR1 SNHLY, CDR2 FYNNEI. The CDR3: CASRGGQPQHF. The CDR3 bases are TGTGCCAGCAGGGGTGGTCAGCCCCAGCATTTT.

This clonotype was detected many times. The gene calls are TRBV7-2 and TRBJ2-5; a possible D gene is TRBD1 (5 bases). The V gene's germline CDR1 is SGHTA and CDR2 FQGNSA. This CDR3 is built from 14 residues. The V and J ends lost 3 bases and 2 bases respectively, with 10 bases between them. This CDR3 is CASSFARTQETQYF. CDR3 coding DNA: TGTGCCAGCAGCTTTGCCAGGACACAAGAGACCCAGTACTTC.

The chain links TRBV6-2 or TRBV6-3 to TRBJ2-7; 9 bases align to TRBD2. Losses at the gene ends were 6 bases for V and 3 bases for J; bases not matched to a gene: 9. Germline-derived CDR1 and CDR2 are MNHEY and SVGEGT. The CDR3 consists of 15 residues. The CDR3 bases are TGTGCCAGCAGCCGCCAGGAGCGGGGGGTCTACGAGCAGTACGTC. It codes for CASSRQERGVYEQYV.

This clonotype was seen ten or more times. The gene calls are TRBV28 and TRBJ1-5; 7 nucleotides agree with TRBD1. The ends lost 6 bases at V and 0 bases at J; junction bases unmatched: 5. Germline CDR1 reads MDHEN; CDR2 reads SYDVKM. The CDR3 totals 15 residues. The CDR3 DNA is TGTGCCAGCAGCCGGACAGGTTATAGCAATCAGCCCCAGCATTTT. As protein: CASSRTGYSNQPQHF.

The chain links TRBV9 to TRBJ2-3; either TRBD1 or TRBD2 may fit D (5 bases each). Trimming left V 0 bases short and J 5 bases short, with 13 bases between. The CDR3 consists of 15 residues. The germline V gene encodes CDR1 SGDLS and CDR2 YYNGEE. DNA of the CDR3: TGTGCCAGCAGCGTAGTAGGGCAGGGAGAAGATACGCAGTATTTT. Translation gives CASSVVGQGEDTQYF. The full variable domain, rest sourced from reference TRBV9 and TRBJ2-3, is DSGVTQTPKHLITATGQRVTLRCSPRSGDLSVYWYQQSLDQGLQFLIQYYNGEERAKGNILERFSAQQFPDLHSELNLSSLELGDSALYFCASSVVGQGEDTQYFGPGTRLTVL.

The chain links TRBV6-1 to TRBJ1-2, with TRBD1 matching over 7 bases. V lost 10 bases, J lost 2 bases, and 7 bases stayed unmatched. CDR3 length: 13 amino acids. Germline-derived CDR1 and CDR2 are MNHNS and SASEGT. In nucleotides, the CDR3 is TGTGCCACCCTAGGGGGCAACAACTATGGCTACACCTTC. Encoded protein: CATLGGNNYGYTF.

This chain's CDR3 is CASSYPGTGAYGYTF. CDR3 DNA sequence: TGTGCCAGCAGTTACCCCGGGACAGGGGCTTATGGCTACACCTTC. The V call is TRBV6-2 or TRBV6-3, the J call TRBJ1-2; 10 bases agree with TRBD1. Germline CDR1 is MNHEY and CDR2 is SVGEGT. V lost 2 bases to trimming and J lost 5 bases; unmatched junction nucleotides: 5. The CDR3 is 15 residues long.

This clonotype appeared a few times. The CDR3 sequence: CASSLYPSGAFYNEQFF. The CDR3 bases are TGTGCCAGCAGTTTATATCCTAGCGGAGCGTTTTACAATGAGCAGTTCTTC. The genes are TRBV28 and TRBJ2-1, with 7 bases that match TRBD2. CDR3 size: 17 residues. CDR1 MDHEN and CDR2 SYDVKM come from the germline V gene. After removal of 1 base from V and 4 bases from J, the junction contained 10 bases not matched to a gene.

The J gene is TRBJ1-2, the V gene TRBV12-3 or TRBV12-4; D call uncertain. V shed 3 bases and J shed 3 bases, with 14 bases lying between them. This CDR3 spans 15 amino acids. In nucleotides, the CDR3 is TGTGCCAGCAGTTTGGGCAGCCTATCGTACTATGGCTACACCTTC. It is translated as CASSLGSLSYYGYTF.

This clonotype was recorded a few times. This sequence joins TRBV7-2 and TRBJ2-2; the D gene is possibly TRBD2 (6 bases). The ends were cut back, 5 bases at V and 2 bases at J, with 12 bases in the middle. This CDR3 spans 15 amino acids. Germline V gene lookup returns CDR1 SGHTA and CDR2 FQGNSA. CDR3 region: CASSPWDFNTGELFF. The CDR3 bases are TGTGCCAGCAGCCCATGGGACTTTAACACCGGGGAGCTGTTTTTT.

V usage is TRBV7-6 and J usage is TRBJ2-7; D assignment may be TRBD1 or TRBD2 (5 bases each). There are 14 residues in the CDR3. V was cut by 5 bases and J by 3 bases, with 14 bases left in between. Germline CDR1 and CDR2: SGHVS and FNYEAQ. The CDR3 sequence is CASSPGAANYEQYF. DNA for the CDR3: TGTGCCAGCAGCCCCGGGGCGGCCAACTACGAGCAGTACTTC.

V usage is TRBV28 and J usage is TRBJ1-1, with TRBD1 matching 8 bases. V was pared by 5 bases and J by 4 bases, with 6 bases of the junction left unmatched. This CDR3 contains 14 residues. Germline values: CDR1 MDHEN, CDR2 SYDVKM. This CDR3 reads CASSRRTGSTEAFF. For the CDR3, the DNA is TGTGCCAGCAGTCGCCGGACAGGGAGCACTGAAGCTTTCTTT.

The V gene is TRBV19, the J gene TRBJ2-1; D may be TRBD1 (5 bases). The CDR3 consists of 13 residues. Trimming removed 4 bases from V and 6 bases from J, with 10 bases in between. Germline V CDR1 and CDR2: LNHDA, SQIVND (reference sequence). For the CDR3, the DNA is TGTGCCAGTAGTACCCTAGACAGCAATGAGCAGTTCTTC. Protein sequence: CASSTLDSNEQFF.